This T cell receptor beta chain comes out of a study of blood T cell repertoires in COVID-19 (dated by TCRdb to the early 2020s). Background on the whole study: The collaborator samples originated in the United States, Italy and Spain and spanned the acute and convalescent phases of COVID-19. The prospective study material was composed of cDNA or gDNA derived from T cells, B-cell-depleted T cells, or PBMCs. Deeply sampled blood TCRbeta repertoires from subjects exposed to, actively infected with, or recovered from COVID-19 were included in the dataset. A freely available public database, intended as a resource for researchers studying the immune response to SARS-CoV-2, is where the repertoires were released. The samples were drawn from two sources: the first 160 participants of the ongoing ImmuneRACE study, and some 1,300 subjects contributed by 6 global collaborators. A de-identified subject ID, COVID-19 status, age in years and sex were almost always included in the sample metadata. Where available, HLA class I and class II types were obtained from metadata supplied by the sample provider rather than from assay-based typing. Results the study describes overall, beyond this receptor: The quantity of clinical and demographic metadata differed by source and by participant and was supplied without curation.

Whole blood was collected in K2EDTA tubes by collaborating institutions according to the institutions' own protocols. For TCRbeta analysis, collaborator samples were shipped as frozen whole blood, as isolated PBMCs, or as DNA extracted from either sample type. TCRbeta CDR3 regions were amplified from genomic DNA using the immunoSEQ Assay, a bias-controlled multiplex PCR. Processing in the source paper ran as follows. The number of nucleated cells in each sample was estimated by amplification of reference gene primers within the assay. Sequence reads were collapsed and filtered to measure the absolute abundance of every unique TCRbeta CDR3 rearrangement. For each sample, productive Simpson clonality was calculated as the square root of Simpson's diversity index across productive rearrangements. Sourced from immuneACCESS, this table was stored by TCRdb with only in-frame sequences that have V and J called. A share of the clones is absent; for the studies checked, an unresolved V gene accounts for under half, and the remainder has no known explanation. The V and J calls and clone size were taken over from that table, and D and trimming were inferred from the DNA. This sample comprises a few hundred thousand clones, around 85% of them detected only once. The top ten clones comprise around 3.7% of the sample.

With regard to this clone: Its target antigen remains unknown. Within one base of it there is no much larger clone, and no base qualities were kept.

The CDR3 contains 14 residues, cysteine and phenylalanine counted. The read is trimmed to its CDR3 DNA, 42 bases read in frame from base 1. CDR1 and CDR2 are drawn from the germline V gene: MDHEN, SYDVKM. V is pared back by 3 bases and J by 0 bases, with 9 bases lying between the germline termini. The sequence derives from a woman aged 50 to 65 with active or convalescent COVID-19. The sequenced sample was peripheral blood. Recombination connected TRBV28 to TRBJ2-7; TRBD1 is a possible D gene, resting on 5 matching bases. The CDR3 protein is CASSFEGHSYEQYF. The bases read TGTGCCAGCAGTTTCGAAGGACACTCCTACGAGCAGTACTTC.